This TCR beta chain comes out of a study of T cell repertoires in cytomegalovirus infection. At the level of the study: Matching HLA type, along with CMV infection, was indicated by public TCR beta signatures.

TCRdb ran MiXCR on the reads and lists one entry per CDR3 protein. The table shows just under 550,000 distinct CDR3 sequences, with about a quarter occurring only once. The CDR3 contains 14 residues. Trimming pared 1 base from V and 3 bases from J, leaving 12 bases between. Germline V lookup: CDR1 SQVTM, CDR2 ANQGSEA. The source material was PBMCs. This clonotype was obtained from a human donor in good health (CMV status not recorded). Some clones in this sample may be carry-over from other donors' samples. The chain recombines TRBV29-1 with TRBJ1-1; D uncertain. The CDR3 region has the DNA TGCAGCGTTGAAGTTTTCTCGAGGGACACTGAAGCTTTCTTT. Its protein product is CSVEVFSRDTEAFF.